The 8 T cell receptor beta chains below come from one sample, sequenced in a study of T cells in localized non-small cell lung cancer. Sequenced by immunoSEQ multiplex PCR; TCRdb stores in-frame clones only, minus some. Found here are nearly 35,000 clones, about 88% of them singletons; the top ten hold 4.2%. The sample was peripheral blood, taken before any cancer treatment. These receptors were collected from a woman aged 35-70 years with stage I lung adenocarcinoma.

This chain uses TRBV14 with TRBJ2-4, with no clear D. Between the trimmed V and J ends, which lost 0 bases and 0 bases, there was a span of 24 bases. The CDR3 runs to 21 residues. In germline, CDR1 is SGHDN, CDR2 FVKESK. The CDR3 coding sequence is TGTGCCAGCAGCCAAGATCCCGGCAGGCCGAAAACCCCCTTAGCCAAAAACATTCAGTACTTC. It yields the protein CASSQDPGRPKTPLAKNIQYF.

This rearrangement joins TRBV19 to TRBJ2-4, with a weak D call TRBD2 (5 bases). The germline CDR1 and CDR2 sequences are LNHDA and SQIVND (reference sequence). Trimming took 4 bases from V and 0 from J, leaving 25 bases between them. The CDR3 has 20 amino acids. The CDR3 DNA is TGTGCCAGTAGTAGATCTATAAGGGTTCCCGACTATTTAGCCAAAAACATTCAGTACTTC. Amino acid sequence: CASSRSIRVPDYLAKNIQYF. Looking up the rest from reference TRBV19 and TRBJ2-4 gives the full variable domain: DGGITQSPKYLFRKEGQNVTLSCEQNLNHDAMYWYRQDPGQGLRLIYYSQIVNDFQKGDIAEGYSVSREKKESFPLTVTSAQKNPTAFYLCASSRSIRVPDYLAKNIQYFGAGTRLSVL.

Worth noting for this clone: The junction departs from germline at one end; a sequencing error may be responsible. The chain employs TRBV7-9 and TRBJ2-7, with 12 bases identical to TRBD1. The germline gives CDR1 SEHNR, CDR2 FQNEAQ (reference sequence). This CDR3 spans 11 amino acids. CDR3 sequence (DNA): TGTGCCAGCAGCCCCGGGGACAGGGGGCCCTTC. Translated: CASSPGDRGPF.

The chain has TRBV4-3 and TRBJ2-7, with TRBD1 identical over 7 bases. This CDR3 region has 16 residues. Germline V gene sequence: CDR1 LGHNA, CDR2 YSLEER. With V trimmed by 1 base and J by 2 bases, 8 bases remained unmatched. This CDR3 reads CASSQARRQGPYEQYF. CDR3 nucleotides: TGCGCCAGCAGCCAAGCCAGACGACAGGGTCCCTACGAGCAGTACTTC.

The V and J genes are TRBV29-1 and TRBJ2-7, with D possibly being TRBD1 or TRBD2 (5 bases each). There are 14 residues in the CDR3. V gave up 0 bases and J gave up 1 base, with 10 bases separating them. The germline V gene encodes CDR1 SQVTM and CDR2 ANQGSEA. DNA for the CDR3: TGCAGCGTTGAAGATGGGGACGAGTCCTACGAGCAGTACTTC. Amino acid sequence: CSVEDGDESYEQYF.

The V gene is TRBV11-3, the J gene TRBJ2-2; 10 positions match TRBD2. The germline gives CDR1 SGHNT, CDR2 YENEEA. There are 13 residues in the CDR3. CDR3 DNA: TGTGCAAGCGGGACTAGCGAGACCGGGGAGCTGTTTTTT. This sequence encodes CASGTSETGELFF.

The chain recombines TRBV27 with TRBJ1-2, with 7 bases that match TRBD1. V trimming: 3 bases; J trimming: 5 bases; junction bases outside the gene matches: 3. There are 13 residues in the CDR3. The germline V gene encodes CDR1 MNHEY and CDR2 SMNVEV (reference sequence). The CDR3, as DNA: TGTGCCAGCAGTTTTACAGGGGAGTATGGCTACACCTTC. Its protein is CASSFTGEYGYTF.

The chain uses TRBV7-2 and TRBJ2-1; D gene uncertain. Germline assignment: CDR1 SGHTA and CDR2 FQGNSA. The CDR3 spans 11 residues. V lost 3 bases, J lost 6 bases, and 3 bases lay in between. For the CDR3, the DNA is TGTGCCAGCAGCTTTATCAATGAGCAGTTCTTC. It codes for CASSFINEQFF.